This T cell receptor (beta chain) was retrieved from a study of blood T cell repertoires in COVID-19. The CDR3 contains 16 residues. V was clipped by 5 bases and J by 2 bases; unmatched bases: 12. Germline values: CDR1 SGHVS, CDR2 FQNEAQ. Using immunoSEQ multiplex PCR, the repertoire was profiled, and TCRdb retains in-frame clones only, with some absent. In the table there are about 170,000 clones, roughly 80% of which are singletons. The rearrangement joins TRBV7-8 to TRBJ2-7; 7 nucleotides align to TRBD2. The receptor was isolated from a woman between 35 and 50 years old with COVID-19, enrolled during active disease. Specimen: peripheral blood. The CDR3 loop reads CASSPVSGIPPYEQYF. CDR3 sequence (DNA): TGTGCCAGCAGCCCAGTAAGCGGGATCCCCCCCTACGAGCAGTACTTC.